A single sample gave rise to the 26 T cell receptor beta chains below, sequenced in a study of post-analysis software for immune sequencing data. The antigens these receptors bind are not known. Unique-molecular-identifier-tagged TCR beta cDNA libraries were used. TCRdb recomputed calls from the PCR reads with MiXCR, one row per CDR3 protein. The data show approximately 630,000 distinct CDR3 sequences, roughly three fifths seen once. The study, taken as a whole, reports: Patients used about five TRBV segments, including TRBV5-6, TRBV5-1 and TRBV20-1, more often than controls.

Material for sequencing was blood. Receptors originate from a girl aged 2 to 10 with multiple sclerosis.

The CDR3 reads CASSTRGTGSYNEQFF. The CDR3 DNA reads as TGTGCCAGCAGCACCCGGGGGACAGGGTCCTACAATGAGCAGTTCTTC. This chain joins TRBV7-2 and TRBJ2-1, with 9 bases matching TRBD1. V dropped 5 bases and J dropped 1; count of bases not matched to a gene: 6. Per the germline V gene, CDR1 is SGHTA and CDR2 is FQGNSA. This CDR3 contains 16 residues. The full variable domain, in which reference TRBV7-2 and TRBJ2-1 provide the parts outside the CDR3, is GAGVSQSPSNKVTEKGKDVELRCDPISGHTALYWYRQSLGQGLEFLIYFQGNSAPDKSGLPSDRFSAERTGGSVSTLTIQRTQQEDSAVYLCASSTRGTGSYNEQFFGPGTRLTVL.

This clonotype was observed once. The CDR3 loop is CASSQDRGTDSPLHF. The DNA for the CDR3 is TGTGCCAGCAGCCAAGATCGGGGGACAGACTCACCCCTCCACTTT. The gene calls are TRBV4-2 and TRBJ1-6; 7 bases align to TRBD1. This CDR3 has 15 amino acids. Germline V gene sequence: CDR1 LGHNA, CDR2 YNFKEQ. V gave up 0 bases and J gave up 10 bases; unmatched junction bases: 6.

The chain joins TRBV6-5 to TRBJ1-2; D is unclear. V lost 7 bases to trimming and J lost 10 bases, with 13 bases between them. CDR3 length: 11 residues. Germline V CDR1 and CDR2: MNHEY, SVGAGI. This chain's CDR3 is CASTNGAHYTF. The CDR3 DNA reads TGTGCCAGCACCAATGGAGCCCACTACACCTTC.

The chain links TRBV5-6 to TRBJ2-5, with 10 bases fitting TRBD1. The CDR3 has 13 amino acids. The germline V gene encodes CDR1 SGHDT and CDR2 YYEEEE. V trimming: 7 bases; J trimming: 1 base; junction bases outside the gene matches: 1. This chain's CDR3 is CASRQGAQETQYF. DNA of the CDR3: TGTGCCAGCCGACAGGGGGCCCAAGAGACCCAGTACTTC.

The CDR3, as DNA: TGCAGCGTTGAAGACGGACAGGGTAGATATGAGCAGTTCTTC. As protein: CSVEDGQGRYEQFF. The chain links TRBV29-1 to TRBJ2-1; 8 nucleotides line up with TRBD1. The CDR3 sequence is 14 residues long. CDR1 and CDR2 from the germline V gene are SQVTM and ANQGSEA. The V gene end was trimmed by 0 bases and the J gene end by 8 bases; junction bases not matched to a gene: 6.

The chain has TRBV28 and TRBJ2-4; D is perhaps TRBD2 (6 bases). The closer fit of TRBJ2-7 to the DNA end suggests the J call may be wrong. The CDR3 is 15 amino acids. From germline, CDR1 is MDHEN and CDR2 SYDVKM. The CDR3 reads CASSPPEGLAYEQYF. Written as DNA, the CDR3 is TGTGCCAGCAGCCCCCCGGAGGGGCTGGCCTACGAGCAGTACTTC.

The chain employs TRBV7-3 and TRBJ2-1, with 14 bases that match TRBD2. This CDR3 spans 16 amino acids. CDR1 is SGHTA and CDR2 is FQGTGA in the germline V gene. The V segment lost 5 bases and the J segment 9 bases; nucleotides outside the gene matches: 9. CDR3 region: CASSARTSGRLGEQFF. DNA for the CDR3: TGTGCCAGCAGCGCCCGGACTAGCGGGAGGTTGGGTGAGCAGTTCTTC. Together with reference TRBV7-3 and TRBJ2-1, the CDR3 gives the full variable domain: GAGVSQTPSNKVTEKGKYVELRCDPISGHTALYWYRQSLGQGPEFLIYFQGTGAADDSGLPNDRFFAVRPEGSVSTLKIQRTERGDSAVYLCASSARTSGRLGEQFFGPGTRLTVL.

This sequence joins TRBV6-5 and TRBJ2-5; D may match TRBD1 or TRBD2 (6 bases each). V was shortened by 6 bases and J by 2 bases, with 19 bases between the two germline ends. The CDR3 contains 16 residues. From germline, CDR1 is MNHEY and CDR2 SVGAGI. CDR3 bases: TGTGCCAGCAGACCACCGGGGGCAGGCCTACAAGAGACCCAGTACTTC. Its protein is CASRPPGAGLQETQYF.

The chain employs TRBV9 and TRBJ2-3; tentative D call: TRBD1 (6 bases). This CDR3 has 16 amino acids. Deletions cut 3 bases from V and 4 bases from J, with 18 bases between. Germline values: CDR1 SGDLS, CDR2 YYNGEE. CDR3 amino acids: CASSGRGLGDSDTQYF. In nucleotides, the CDR3 is TGTGCCAGCAGCGGCAGGGGTTTGGGGGATTCAGATACGCAGTATTTT.

This sequence joins TRBV5-1 and TRBJ2-5; TRBD2 agrees at 7 bases. Germline lookup yields CDR1 SGHRS and CDR2 YFSETQ. The V and J ends lost 4 bases and 11 bases, in that order; junction bases with no gene match: 20. The CDR3 contains 16 residues. The CDR3 is CASSPGAGFQFGEQYF. The CDR3 DNA reads as TGCGCCAGCAGCCCCGGAGCGGGATTCCAGTTCGGGGAGCAGTACTTC.

V is TRBV20-1 and J is TRBJ2-5; D ambiguous. V lost 6 bases and J lost 0, with 8 bases in between. CDR3 length equals 12 residues. CDR1 and CDR2 from the germline V gene are DFQATT and SNEGSKA (reference sequence). CDR3 protein: CSAAYDQETQYF. The CDR3 region has the DNA TGCAGTGCGGCCTACGACCAAGAGACCCAGTACTTC.

This chain uses TRBV7-2 with TRBJ2-1; the D gene is possibly TRBD1 (5 bases). Germline CDR1 and CDR2: SGHTA and FQGNSA. The CDR3 loop spans 14 amino acids. Trimming pared 0 bases from V and 7 bases from J, leaving 10 bases between. CDR3 in DNA: TGTGCCAGCAGCTTAGCGCAGGGTCTGAATGAGCAGTTCTTC. It translates to CASSLAQGLNEQFF.

The V gene is TRBV20-1, the J gene TRBJ2-1; 16 nucleotides line up with TRBD2. Germline V CDR1 and CDR2: DFQATT, SNEGSKA (reference sequence). The CDR3 has 17 residues. J was trimmed by 5 bases and V by 7 bases; bases with no gene match: 11. The CDR3: CSGTGTSGRAPDNEQFF. In DNA form, the CDR3 reads TGCAGTGGGACCGGGACTAGCGGGAGGGCGCCCGACAATGAGCAGTTCTTC.

The table lists this clonotype with a few counts. The rearrangement links TRBV7-2 to TRBJ2-5; possibly TRBD2 for D (5 bases). Germline lookup yields CDR1 SGHTA and CDR2 FQGNSA. CDR3 length: 15 amino acids. The V end lost 4 bases, the J end lost 3 bases, and 15 bases lay between the germline ends. The CDR3 region is CASSYLRGLKETQYF. The CDR3 DNA follows: TGTGCCAGCAGCTATCTTCGGGGTCTGAAAGAGACCCAGTACTTC.

The gene calls are TRBV12-3 or TRBV12-4 and TRBJ2-1; unclear D gene. CDR3 length equals 17 residues. V gave up 7 bases and J gave up 1 base, with 20 bases separating them. In nucleotides, the CDR3 is TGTGCCAGCACTCTGAGGTTAAGCGAGAAATCCTACAATGAGCAGTTCTTC. Protein product: CASTLRLSEKSYNEQFF.

The chain links TRBV6-1 to TRBJ2-1; D unresolved. Germline V lookup: CDR1 MNHNS, CDR2 SASEGT. The CDR3 length is 15 residues. V lost 0 bases and J 6 bases, leaving 12 bases between the germline ends. Here the CDR3 reads CASSEARWDSNEQFF. For the CDR3, the DNA is TGTGCCAGCAGTGAAGCGCGTTGGGATTCCAATGAGCAGTTCTTC.

V is TRBV12-3 or TRBV12-4 and J is TRBJ2-3; D is perhaps TRBD1 (5 bases). The V gene lost 2 bases and the J gene lost 2 bases, with 11 bases spanning the gap. The CDR3 is made up of 15 amino acids. The CDR3 DNA reads TGTGCCAGCAGTTTATCCCCAGGGCACACAGATACGCAGTATTTT. Encoded protein: CASSLSPGHTDTQYF.

The chain links TRBV12-3 or TRBV12-4 to TRBJ2-4; perhaps D is TRBD1 or TRBD2 (5 bases each). CDR3 length: 13 amino acids. The ends were cut back, 9 bases at V and 5 bases at J, with 14 bases in the middle. CDR3 sequence: CASCRDLENIQYF. As DNA, the CDR3 is TGTGCCAGTTGCAGGGACCTCGAAAACATTCAGTACTTC.

This rearrangement joins TRBV29-1 to TRBJ1-1, with D hard to call. The V end was cut by 3 bases, the J end by 2 bases, with 16 bases between. The CDR3 has 15 amino acids. Germline V gene data show CDR1 as SQVTM and CDR2 as ANQGSEA. The chain's CDR3 is CSVDSQLGHNTEAFF. The CDR3 bases are TGCAGCGTTGACAGTCAATTGGGCCACAACACTGAAGCTTTCTTT.

This chain connects TRBV6-5 to TRBJ2-1; 9 bases are shared with TRBD1. With V trimmed by 6 bases and J by 6 bases, 6 bases remained unmatched. This CDR3 comprises 14 residues. The germline V gene encodes CDR1 MNHEY and CDR2 SVGAGI. CDR3 sequence: CASSYRGQGNEQFF. CDR3 coding DNA: TGTGCCAGCAGCTATAGGGGACAGGGCAATGAGCAGTTCTTC.

The chain joins TRBV11-2 to TRBJ2-3; 8 bases match TRBD2. J gave up 5 bases and V 5 bases, and 6 bases lay outside the gene matches. The CDR3 consists of 14 residues. Germline V gene lookup returns CDR1 SGHAT and CDR2 FQNNGV. As DNA, the CDR3 is TGTGCCAGCAGCAAGACTAGCGTCCTAGATACGCAGTATTTT. Protein: CASSKTSVLDTQYF.

Only one count was recorded for this clonotype. The chain couples TRBV6-1 to TRBJ2-7, with TRBD2 matching 8 bases. This CDR3 spans 14 amino acids. Germline CDR1 reads MNHNS; CDR2 reads SASEGT. With 7 bases clipped from V and 4 bases from J, the junction kept 9 bases outside the gene matches. The CDR3 loop reads CASTPITSGYEQYF. The CDR3 nucleotides are TGTGCCAGCACCCCCATTACTAGCGGATACGAGCAGTACTTC.

This clonotype was found a few times. J is TRBJ2-7 and V is TRBV5-1, with 9 bases lining up with TRBD2. Per germline, CDR1 SGHRS and CDR2 YFSETQ. V shed 0 bases, J shed 2 bases, and the junction held 3 bases outside the gene matches. There are 15 residues in the CDR3. The CDR3 coding sequence is TGCGCCAGCAGCTTGGTTGGGACTAGCCCCTACGAGCAGTACTTC. Protein: CASSLVGTSPYEQYF.

This chain joins TRBV6-5 and TRBJ2-3, with D possibly TRBD1 on 5 matching bases. CDR1 is MNHEY and CDR2 is SVGAGI in the germline V gene. V was pared by 10 bases and J by 5 bases, with 10 bases between. The length of the CDR3 is 11 residues. CDR3 region: CATSQGDTQYF. The CDR3 coding sequence is TGTGCCACTTCCCAGGGAGATACGCAGTATTTT.

This chain uses TRBV21-1 with TRBJ1-2. TRBV21-1 is a documented pseudogene. This CDR3 has 13 amino acids. The CDR3 reads CASSKVRWSGYTF. Written as DNA, the CDR3 is TGTGCCAGCAGCAAAGTACGCTGGAGCGGCTACACCTTC.

In this sample, this clonotype turned up a few times. This rearrangement joins TRBV6-6 to TRBJ1-1; no clear D. The CDR3 runs 12 residues. The germline V gene encodes CDR1 MNHNY and CDR2 SVGAGI (reference sequence). V lost 3 bases and J 3 bases, leaving 5 bases between the germline ends. The CDR3 nucleotides are TGTGCCAGCAGTTATGGGGACACTGAAGCTTTCTTT. Residues: CASSYGDTEAFF.